This TCR beta chain derives from a study of blood T cell repertoires in COVID-19. Profiling relied on immunoSEQ multiplex PCR, and the TCRdb table lists in-frame clones only, not all of them. The data contain about 240,000 clones, about 86% of them singletons. This CDR3 has 14 amino acids. Sequenced sample: peripheral blood. The TCR comes from a woman older than 75 with acute or convalescent COVID-19. The V call is TRBV21-1, the J call TRBJ1-1. TRBV21-1 is marked as a pseudogene. The CDR3 nucleotides read TGTGCCAGCAGCAAAAGGCAGCGAAACACTGAAGCTTTCTTT. Its translation: CASSKRQRNTEAFF.